This T cell receptor (beta chain) was recorded in a study of blood T cell repertoires in COVID-19. As handled by the study authors: Quantification of nucleated cells was approximated via reference gene primer amplification. Data came from immunoSEQ multiplex PCR; TCRdb stores just in-frame clones and leaves some out. V, J and clone size are those of that table, while D and trimming were read from the DNA. The sample holds roughly 180,000 clones, roughly 85% seen once. This CDR3 is built from 15 residues. Germline V gives CDR1 SGDLS, CDR2 YYNGEE. The V gene end was trimmed by 2 bases and the J gene end by 7 bases; junction bases not matched to a gene: 8.

The rearrangement links TRBV9 to TRBJ1-2, with 10 positions matching TRBD1. The origin of this receptor is a man aged 40-55 years who had recovered from COVID-19. The sequenced material came from PBMCs or T cells enriched from blood (not recorded which). In DNA form, the CDR3 reads TGTGCCAGCAGCGTCCGAGGGGGGACAGGGGTTGGCTACACCTTC. Translated: CASSVRGGTGVGYTF. Full variable domain (remainder filled in from reference TRBV9 and TRBJ1-2): DSGVTQTPKHLITATGQRVTLRCSPRSGDLSVYWYQQSLDQGLQFLIQYYNGEERAKGNILERFSAQQFPDLHSELNLSSLELGDSALYFCASSVRGGTGVGYTFGSGTRLTVV.